Described below is a single T cell receptor beta chain sequence and its context. The PCR contained 60 Vbeta and 13 Jbeta primers. Assay: immunoSEQ multiplex PCR; the TCRdb copy retains only in-frame clones and omits some. This table has 30,000 to 35,000 clones, about 80% appearing once. The record originates from a study of cytomegalovirus exposure and HLA in healthy donors. What was sequenced was PBMCs. The sequence came from a male donor in good health and CMV-seronegative.

The CDR3 DNA reads as TGTGCCAGCACGGACAGCCCCTACGAGCAGTACTTC. Protein product: CASTDSPYEQYF. The chain recombines TRBV28 with TRBJ2-7, with a weak D call TRBD1 (6 bases). Per the germline V gene, CDR1 is MDHEN and CDR2 is SYDVKM. The CDR3 is 12 amino acids. The ends were cut back, 7 bases at V and 2 bases at J, with 9 bases in the middle.